What follows is one TCR beta chain and its context. No cognate antigen has been identified for it. Base qualities are not provided; no much larger clone lies one nucleotide away. This specimen belongs to a study of cytomegalovirus exposure and HLA in healthy donors (dated by TCRdb to the late 2010s). With respect to the entire study: An earlier analysis of roughly 570 of the donors reported approximately 260 Gb of sequence data and about 120 million unique TCR beta sequences obtained from some 170 million T cells. An early release covering roughly 640 HLA-typed donors comprised roughly 300 gigabases of sequencing data and around 80 million unique TCR sequences. The genetic ancestry cluster associated with self-reported Caucasian donors included over 80% of the roughly 380 genotyped donors. The study aimed to test whether cataloging public T cell receptors could reveal signatures of past pathogen exposure. The study used immunosequencing to profile the T cell repertoires of approximately 690 subjects and linked those repertoires to cytomegalovirus serostatus. A separate validation cohort of over a hundred different subjects was used in addition to the roughly 700-subject first cohort. High-throughput TCR immunosequencing, statistical association of individual TCRs with disease status, and machine learning were combined to predict cytomegalovirus infection status. In a later analysis, previously published TCR beta repertoires from hundreds of donors were re-analyzed and high-resolution HLA genotyping was added so that TCR occurrence patterns could be studied. The later analysis used no new phenotypic data to find candidate immune exposures, relying instead on TCR beta sequences and their occurrence across donors. An earlier analysis of more than 450 of the donors used high-throughput TCR beta sequencing to judge whether each TCR beta V gene segment behaved as functional or pseudogenic. Donor age, sex, ethnicity and CMV serostatus were collected together with the repertoire data. A later genetic analysis used genome-wide SNP genotypes for about 65% of the 666 donors, treating that subset as a discovery cohort. Every repertoire in the discovery cohort had been generated on one and the same sequencing platform. HLA typing included class I and class II loci at four-digit resolution. Typing coverage differed by locus: A, B, C, DRB1 and DQB1 were typed in about 629-630 donors, DQA1 in around 500, DPA1 in 600 to 610, and DPB1 in approximately 450. Four or five DR-DQ haplotypes were handled as single units for association and clustering because linkage in the cohort was strong. Across some 400 genotyped donors of the cohort, an average of approximately 240,000 unique TCR beta nucleotide sequences per donor were sequenced, and around 20% of those sequences were non-productive. The research as a whole found: Assigning TCR associations to individual alleles was difficult when HLA alleles, especially DR and DQ, strongly co-occurred. The authors suggested that the approach could potentially be generalized to other disease states and immunological phenotypes. A further reported finding was that TCR beta sequences accurately predicted the HLA-A and HLA-B alleles for most subjects in the first cohort. The cohort was sequenced for TCR beta chains only, and without alpha or paired-chain data the features that could be detected were limited. In a later analysis, HLA-associated TCR beta chains were found to be more clonally expanded and to have lower generation probabilities than equally common non-associated chains. In the study, approximately 160 TCR beta chains were listed as associated with cytomegalovirus. The classifier was reported to diagnose cytomegalovirus status with high specificity and sensitivity in both the original cohort and the validation cohort. In a later analysis, 15,000 to 20,000 TCR beta sequences were associated with specific HLA alleles at a false discovery rate of 0.05. Broadly in line with IMGT annotations, most TCR beta V segments showed up in productive rearrangements about 90% or about 30% of the time in an earlier analysis of around 600 of the donors. Correlated functional status among segregating V segments might reflect linkage disequilibrium, but an unknown experimental factor could not be ruled out. Immune exposure information for the cohort was limited to CMV serostatus. An association between a missense DCLRE1C variant and V-gene and J-gene trimming of TCR beta chains was found in a later genetic analysis and replicated in an independent cohort. Sequencing depth was assumed to be roughly uniform across donors in the presence/absence analyses, though that assumption may not hold. The sequencing pipeline was judged likely to have produced a cluster of highly shared sequence variants as a technical artifact. Seventeen rarely observed V segments, including chromosome 9 orphons, were excluded from the earlier analysis of approximately 600 of the donors because counts were too low. In a later analysis, TCR association rates were found to vary across HLA loci, with the most associated TCRs seen for DRB1 alleles and the fewest for HLA-C alleles. HLA typing was unavailable for some donors at each locus, so association tests used only the typed subset. A later analysis found that most CMV-associated TCR beta chains appeared HLA-restricted, with HLA associations seemingly driven largely by CMV exposure. While some public TCRs were present in many individuals, most TCR sequences turned up only very rarely across donors. A few of the identified cytomegalovirus-associated TCR beta chains were confirmed in vitro to be specific for cytomegalovirus antigens. Compared with the approximately 720-donor mean, donors in an Asian-associated ancestry cluster had fewer N-insertions in productive TCRs, according to a later genetic analysis. Several of the top co-occurrence clusters appeared to be linked to parvovirus B19, influenza, CMV and Epstein-Barr virus, according to a later analysis.

The cohort comprised 710 or so healthy bone marrow donors. All cohort members were sampled while nominally healthy, although unrecorded immune exposures were likely present. The donor was CMV seropositive and belonged to the group of more than 250 seropositive cohort members. Every donor gave a peripheral blood sample, and the peripheral blood mononuclear cells from that sample were used for TCR beta sequencing. Genomic DNA was extracted from the blood cell samples with the Qiagen DNeasy Blood Extraction Kit. Libraries were prepared through the immunoSEQ multiplex PCR assay. For the multiplex PCR, a mixture combining 60 forward primers for TCR Vbeta segments and 13 reverse primers for TCR Jbeta segments was used. The CDR3 region of rearranged TCR beta genes was amplified from genomic DNA by a multiplex PCR assay. The amplified TCR beta libraries were sequenced on the Illumina HiSeq System as 87-base-pair reads. Turning to the authors' computational methods: A later analysis counted 65 million to 90 million unique TCR beta chains across the 666 repertoires, and around 12 million of these chains were shared by at least two donors. To remove PCR and sequencing errors, raw reads were error-corrected and collapsed into unique sequences using a nearest-neighbor algorithm that merged closely related sequences. CDR3 sequences were aligned to IMGT reference sequences to assign V, D and J gene segments. For a sequence to be retained, a match of at least six nucleotides to both a V gene segment and a J gene segment was required. A rearrangement counted as productive if the CDR3 had no stop codons and remained in frame with V and J, and every other rearrangement counted as non-productive. Following IMGT convention, CDR3 was defined as the stretch from the second conserved V-encoded cysteine to the conserved J-encoded phenylalanine. The earlier analysis of some 600 of the donors excluded sequences that lacked an unambiguous match to a single V gene segment. An earlier analysis of 587 of the donors called V segments functional above 56.7% productive rearrangements and segregating when the between-donor standard deviation exceeded 5%. A statistical classification framework was built to diagnose cytomegalovirus status from the catalog of TCR beta chain sequences. V and J gene assignment, in a later analysis, came from comparing TCR nucleotide sequences with IMGT/GENE-DB human TR gene sequences. A later analysis assigned CDR3 sequences and most-parsimonious VDJ recombination scenarios with the TCRdist pipeline. A later analysis defined each TCR beta chain by its CDR3 amino acid sequence plus V-gene family, and excluded reads lacking a unique V-gene family. In a later analysis, fewer than 650 highly shared, low-generation-probability nucleotide sequences were removed to address suspected cross-contamination and a sequencing artifact. For each public chain, a later analysis derived a clonal expansion index from normalized ranks of inferred template counts within each repertoire. In a later analysis, generation probabilities were computed with a VDJ recombination model fitted to out-of-frame rearrangements, and the resulting probabilities were checked against IGoR. In a later analysis, TCR-TCR, TCR-HLA and TCR-CMV co-occurrence was scored with hypergeometric tests, and a repertoire-size bias correction was applied to TCR pairs. To estimate false discovery rates, a later analysis permuted the HLA or CMV assignments 20 times. In a later analysis, co-occurring TCRs were grouped using DBSCAN, and TCRdist sequence similarity was added for clustering within HLA-allele-positive subsets. Repertoires with fewer than 30,000 or more than 120,000 public chains were left out of co-occurrence clustering, as were a handful of repertoires with anomalous nucleotide sharing. The immuneACCESS repertoire file appears here via TCRdb, limited to in-frame rearrangements. These files lack a portion of the clones; in checked studies, under half of the deficit traces to unresolved V genes, and the cause of the others is not known. V, J and clone size reflect that table, while D and trimming were determined from the DNA. A total of roughly 100,000 clones appear in this sample, around 80% of them only once. Of the sample, roughly 4.9% is held by the ten largest clones.

This sequence originates from a female donor in good health and CMV-seropositive. The sequencing sample was made of PBMCs.

The CDR3 region has the sequence CASSWGTATLNTEAFF. The DNA sequence reads TGCGCCAGCAGCTGGGGGACAGCGACCTTGAACACTGAAGCTTTCTTT. In this chain, TRBV5-1 is recombined with TRBJ1-1; 7 bases in the junction line up with TRBD1. From the germline V gene, CDR1 is SGHRS and CDR2 is YFSETQ. The CDR3 measures 16 amino acids from cysteine to phenylalanine. Just CDR3 DNA is preserved here, 48 bases in frame from base 1. V is cut back by 3 bases and J by 0 bases, with 8 bases in the junction unmatched.